This entry lists 12 T cell receptor beta chains sequenced from one sample in a study of beta chain features in type 1 diabetes listed by TCRdb under 2018. The library was made by the immunoSEQ multiplex PCR assay. The High Capacity cDNA Reverse Transcription Kit was used to reverse transcribe all of the isolated RNA, meaning that expressed TCRB transcripts were what got sequenced. TCRdb stores this immuneACCESS table with in-frame sequences only. Part of the clones is absent; in the studies checked, under half of the shortfall reflects unresolved V genes, and no reason is known for the rest. The sample includes about 340,000 clones, with around 8% observed a single time. The ten largest clones capture around 0.45% of the sample. Source material: central memory CD4+ T cells from blood. These receptors all come from a woman aged 18-30 years in good health.

This clone appeared many times. The chain joins TRBV10-2 to TRBJ1-1; D gene uncertain. The V and J ends lost 2 bases and 1 base respectively, with 5 bases between them. The CDR3 is 13 amino acids. The germline V gene encodes CDR1 WSHSY and CDR2 SAAADI. CDR3 sequence reads: CASSEIENTEAFF. As DNA, the CDR3 is TGCGCCAGCAGTGAGATCGAGAACACTGAAGCTTTCTTT.

The V gene is TRBV7-9, the J gene TRBJ1-4; 10 bases match TRBD1. This CDR3 spans 14 amino acids. The germline CDR1 and CDR2 sequences are SEHNR and FQNEAQ (reference sequence). The V segment lost 5 bases and the J segment 8 bases; nucleotides outside the gene matches: 5. The CDR3 sequence is CASSEGQGLEKLFF. In nucleotides, the CDR3 is TGTGCCAGCAGCGAGGGACAGGGGCTGGAAAAACTGTTTTTT.

The rearrangement joins TRBV4-2 to TRBJ2-5; D is perhaps TRBD2 (6 bases). Trimming removed 4 bases from V and 5 bases from J, with 23 bases in between. Germline assignment: CDR1 LGHNA and CDR2 YNFKEQ. This CDR3 spans 17 amino acids. CDR3 sequence reads: CASSRGGASNNGETQYF. CDR3 in DNA: TGTGCCAGCAGCCGAGGAGGGGCCAGCAATAACGGGGAGACCCAGTACTTC.

The chain carries TRBV5-1 and TRBJ2-5, with TRBD2 matching 11 bases. Trimming cost V 0 bases and J 1 base; bases outside gene matches: 2. The germline gives CDR1 SGHRS, CDR2 YFSETQ. This CDR3 is 16 amino acids long. The CDR3 protein is CASSLGTSGFQETQYF. The CDR3 DNA reads as TGCGCCAGCAGCTTGGGGACTAGCGGGTTCCAAGAGACCCAGTACTTC.

The gene calls are TRBV6-6 and TRBJ2-7, with 10 bases lining up with TRBD2. The CDR3 sequence is 16 residues long. Germline CDR1 reads MNHNY; CDR2 reads SVGAGI (reference sequence). J lost 4 bases, V lost 0 bases, and 6 bases had no gene match. The CDR3 protein is CASSYSNSGRFYEQYF. The CDR3 DNA reads as TGTGCCAGCAGTTACTCGAATAGCGGGAGGTTTTACGAGCAGTACTTC.

This clone was detected only a few times. V usage is TRBV7-9 and J usage is TRBJ2-1; 8 nucleotides line up with TRBD1. The germline CDR1 and CDR2 sequences are SEHNR and FQNEAQ (reference sequence). The CDR3 consists of 15 residues. The trim removed 4 bases at V and 2 bases at J, leaving 4 bases unmatched. CDR3 amino acids: CASSSHRGTYNEQFF. The CDR3 coding sequence is TGTGCCAGCAGCTCTCACAGGGGGACCTACAATGAGCAGTTCTTC.

This clone came up a few times. V is TRBV4-1 and J is TRBJ2-7; D is undetermined. Germline V gives CDR1 MGHRA, CDR2 YSYEKL. CDR3 size: 14 residues. V gave up 3 bases and J gave up 7 bases, with 16 bases separating them. The CDR3 spells CASSHSTRAREQYF. CDR3 nucleotide sequence: TGCGCCAGCAGCCACTCGACCCGGGCGCGGGAGCAGTACTTC.

The chain employs TRBV7-2 and TRBJ1-2; no definite D call. The ends were cut back, 5 bases at V and 4 bases at J, with 11 bases in the middle. Germline values: CDR1 SGHTA, CDR2 FQGNSA. This CDR3 has 13 residues. CDR3 in amino acids: CASSPRLAYGYTF. CDR3 in DNA: TGTGCCAGCAGCCCTAGGTTGGCCTATGGCTACACCTTC.

This clone has at least ten counts. This sequence joins TRBV7-8 and TRBJ2-7; TRBD1 agrees at 11 bases. Germline CDR1 and CDR2: SGHVS and FQNEAQ. Trimming removed 6 bases from V and 3 bases from J; junction bases left unmatched: 4. CDR3 length: 14 residues. The chain's CDR3 is CASRLGTGGYEQYF. In nucleotides, the CDR3 is TGTGCCAGCAGACTAGGGACAGGGGGCTACGAGCAGTACTTC.

The chain employs TRBV21-1 and TRBJ2-7; the table's D call TRBD2 went unverified against the DNA. TRBV21-1 is deemed a pseudogene. CDR3 length: 20 residues. The CDR3 region has the DNA TGTGCCAGCAGCAAAGAACCGAAGACCGGGACTAGAAGGTCGATGGACGAGCAGTACTTC. This codes for CASSKEPKTGTRRSMDEQYF.

The chain uses TRBV6-6 and TRBJ1-2; D ambiguous. V was cut by 0 bases and J by 7 bases, with 12 bases left in between. This CDR3 has 14 amino acids. Germline-derived CDR1 and CDR2 are MNHNY and SVGAGI (reference sequence). CDR3 residues: CASSYSSRLSGYTF. DNA of the CDR3: TGTGCCAGCAGTTACTCGAGCAGGTTGTCTGGCTACACCTTC.

The chain joins TRBV18 to TRBJ2-1; 8 bases line up with TRBD2. V shed 8 bases and J 7 bases; nucleotides not matched to a gene: 7. This CDR3 region has 13 residues. Germline V CDR1 and CDR2: KGHSH, LQKENI. This CDR3 reads CASRAGGENEQFF. CDR3 bases: TGTGCCAGCCGGGCGGGAGGAGAAAATGAGCAGTTCTTC.